This is a list of T cell receptor beta chains from one sample in a study of radiation and T cells in renal cell carcinoma. This table comes from immunoSEQ multiplex PCR, and its TCRdb copy is limited to in-frame clones, with some not included. The sample carries some 20,000 clones, over 50% recorded once. The sequences come from tumor tissue, collected from a patient whose treatment was nephrectomy without radiotherapy. All receptors derive from a man in his forties or fifties with renal cell carcinoma. Both conserved end residues are part of each CDR3. The order of the fields is V gene, D gene, clone size, J gene, CDR3 protein, CDR3 DNA. D genes are given only for firm matches. Size is omitted from some rows. Given values are once, few, many or a class for expanded clones.

>TRBV18|NA|NA|TRBJ2-5
CASSLRADQETQYF
TGTGCCAGCTCACTTAGGGCGGACCAAGAGACCCAGTACTTC
>TRBV4-2|NA|NA|TRBJ1-5
CASSQVYGLWNSNQPQHF
TGTGCCAGCAGCCAAGTTTACGGCCTCTGGAATAGCAATCAGCCCCAGCATTTT
>TRBV2|NA|NA|TRBJ2-1
CASSRSYNEQFF
TGTGCCAGTAGTCGTTCCTACAATGAGCAGTTCTTC
>TRBV20-1|NA|NA|TRBJ2-7
CSAGDLEQYF
TGCAGTGCCGGAGACCTCGAGCAGTACTTC
>TRBV7-7|TRBD1|few|TRBJ2-2
CASSVTGGDTGELFF
TGTGCCAGCAGCGTAACAGGGGGCGACACCGGGGAGCTGTTTTTT
>TRBV7-9|NA|NA|TRBJ2-2
CAGPRGTGELFF
TGTGCTGGCCCGAGGGGCACCGGGGAGCTGTTTTTT
>TRBV19|TRBD1|NA|TRBJ1-1
CASTDRVTEAFF
TGTGCCAGTACCGACAGGGTGACTGAAGCTTTCTTT
>TRBV6-6|TRBD1|NA|TRBJ1-3
CASSGSGGPGNTIYF
TGTGCCAGCAGTGGGTCAGGGGGACCTGGAAACACCATATATTTT
>TRBV6-5|NA|once|TRBJ1-2
CASSDWDLYGYTF
TGTGCCAGCAGTGATTGGGACCTCTATGGCTACACCTTC
>TRBV28|NA|few|TRBJ2-7
CASSPPGFTYEQYF
TGTGCCAGCAGTCCCCCTGGGTTCACCTACGAGCAGTACTTC
>TRBV4-1|NA|medium-sized|TRBJ1-1
CASSQEGPINTEAFF
TGCGCCAGCAGCCAAGAAGGGCCGATAAACACTGAAGCTTTCTTT
>TRBV2|NA|NA|TRBJ1-5
CASRRGGQPQHF
TGTGCCAGTAGACGGGGAGGTCAGCCCCAGCATTTT
>TRBV4-3|NA|once|TRBJ2-5
CASSPEPWGVETQYF
TGCGCCAGCAGCCCCGAGCCTTGGGGCGTCGAGACCCAGTACTTC
>TRBV9|NA|NA|TRBJ1-2
CASSAPTGGGYTF
TGTGCCAGCAGCGCGCCGACAGGTGGCGGCTACACCTTC
>TRBV6-5|NA|once|TRBJ1-2
CASTRGLSANYGYTF
TGTGCCAGCACAAGGGGTTTGTCAGCTAACTATGGCTACACCTTC
>TRBV27|NA|NA|TRBJ2-1
CASRDGPFGTALEQFF
TGTGCCAGCAGAGATGGTCCTTTTGGGACGGCCCTTGAGCAGTTCTTC
>TRBV6-5|NA|NA|TRBJ2-2
CASSYSGSPGELFF
TGTGCCAGCAGTTACTCGGGAAGCCCCGGGGAGCTGTTTTTT
>TRBV25-1|NA|NA|TRBJ1-2
CASSDHLRANYGYTF
TGTGCCAGCAGTGATCATTTAAGGGCTAACTATGGCTACACCTTC
>TRBV27|NA|NA|TRBJ2-7
CASSADARVGYEQYF
TGTGCCAGCAGTGCCGACGCACGAGTCGGCTACGAGCAGTACTTC
>TRBV6-1|NA|few|TRBJ2-7
CASSEATGPTGQYF
TGTGCCAGCAGTGAAGCGACCGGTCCCACGGGGCAGTACTTC
>TRBV7-3|NA|few|TRBJ2-2
CASSASNTGELFF
TGTGCCAGCAGCGCCTCGAACACCGGGGAGCTGTTTTTT
>TRBV7-2|NA|NA|TRBJ2-7
CASSLGDGGLYEQYF
TGTGCCAGCAGCTTAGGGGATGGGGGCCTCTACGAGCAGTACTTC
>TRBV7-2|NA|few|TRBJ1-1
CASSPNTGSGTEAFF
TGTGCCAGCAGCCCCAACACAGGGTCTGGAACTGAAGCTTTCTTT
>TRBV4-1|TRBD2|NA|TRBJ2-7
CASSQNFVFRGGSREQYF
TGCGCCAGCAGCCAGAATTTCGTTTTTCGGGGGGGCAGTCGCGAGCAGTACTTC
>TRBV5-1|TRBD1|NA|TRBJ2-3
CASSLEDRGLDTQYF
TGCGCCAGCAGCTTGGAGGACAGGGGGCTAGATACGCAGTATTTT
>TRBV7-2|NA|once|TRBJ2-7
CASSLGGIGKYF
TGTGCCAGCAGCTTAGGGGGGATCGGCAAGTACTTC
>TRBV5-1|NA|NA|TRBJ1-2
CASSADPGAPGGYTF
TGCGCCAGCAGCGCCGATCCGGGGGCTCCAGGGGGCTACACCTTC
>TRBV7-8|NA|NA|TRBJ1-5
CASSSWGNSNQPQHF
TGTGCCAGCAGCTCCTGGGGGAATAGCAATCAGCCCCAGCATTTT
>TRBV7-8|NA|medium-sized|TRBJ2-7
CASSLGVGLIFEQYF
TGTGCCAGCAGCTTAGGTGTCGGACTAATCTTCGAGCAGTACTTC
>TRBV5-8|TRBD1|NA|TRBJ1-4
CASSGQGGYEKLFF
TGTGCCAGCAGCGGACAGGGGGGTTATGAAAAACTGTTTTTT
>TRBV29-1|NA|NA|TRBJ2-2
CSGSTGAGELFF
TGCAGCGGCTCGACAGGAGCCGGGGAGCTGTTTTTT
>TRBV19|NA|few|TRBJ2-7
CASKIGGAASYEQYF
TGTGCCAGTAAGATTGGCGGGGCCGCCTCCTACGAGCAGTACTTC
>TRBV27|NA|few|TRBJ2-7
CASSLYSYSYEQYF
TGTGCCAGCAGTTTATACAGCTACTCCTACGAGCAGTACTTC
>TRBV5-1|NA|once|TRBJ2-3
CASSVRDTDTQYF
TGCGCCAGCAGCGTACGGGACACAGATACGCAGTATTTT
>TRBV4-3|NA|few|TRBJ1-4
CASSQDLTAPKGEKLFF
TGCGCCAGCAGCCAAGATCTAACGGCTCCGAAAGGGGAAAAACTGTTTTTT
>TRBV6-5|NA|few|TRBJ1-6
CASGPMNSPLHF
TGTGCCAGCGGTCCAATGAATTCACCCCTCCACTTT
>TRBV6-6|TRBD1|NA|TRBJ2-5
CASSYRDRGQETQYF
TGTGCCAGCAGTTACCGGGACAGGGGACAAGAGACCCAGTACTTC
>TRBV5-4|TRBD2|NA|TRBJ2-7
CASSLRGRAGEQYF
TGTGCCAGCAGCTTAAGAGGGAGGGCGGGGGAGCAGTACTTC
>TRBV5-1|NA|NA|TRBJ1-1
CASSQTPGGTEAFF
TGCGCCAGCAGCCAGACGCCCGGGGGCACTGAAGCTTTCTTT
>TRBV9|NA|NA|TRBJ2-3
CASSGESDTQYF
TGTGCCAGCAGCGGGGAGTCCGATACGCAGTATTTT
>TRBV6-4|TRBD1|NA|TRBJ1-2
CASSKDRGDGYTF
TGTGCCAGCAGTAAGGACAGGGGAGATGGCTACACCTTC
>TRBV4-2|NA|few|TRBJ1-1
CASSSSGTLNTEAFF
TGTGCCAGCAGCTCAAGCGGGACGTTGAACACTGAAGCTTTCTTT
>TRBV7-2|NA|NA|TRBJ1-2
CASSLVRTPSGYTF
TGTGCCAGCAGCTTAGTAAGAACTCCAAGTGGCTACACCTTC
>TRBV6-5|NA|NA|TRBJ1-2
CASRGHHGYTF
TGTGCCAGCAGAGGGCACCATGGCTACACCTTC
>TRBV6-5|TRBD1|NA|TRBJ2-5
CASSYSSGTGWGTQYF
TGTGCCAGCAGTTACTCGAGTGGGACAGGGTGGGGGACCCAGTACTTC
>TRBV5-5|NA|few|TRBJ1-1
CASSLLDTEAFF
TGTGCCAGCAGCCTCCTCGACACTGAAGCTTTCTTT